This passage covers 25 T cell receptor beta chains from one sample sequenced in a study of shared clonotypes between healthy human individuals. Method: immunoSEQ multiplex PCR; TCRdb's copy keeps in-frame clones and lacks some. The repertoire holds 650,000 to 800,000 clones, with about two thirds as singletons. The sample consisted of memory CD4+ T cells sorted from blood. The subset denotes: CD45RA-negative fraction. These receptors were collected from a woman in her twenties or thirties in good health.

In regard to this clone: This likely came from a read error, as a far larger clone is one base away. The chain has TRBV5-4 and TRBJ2-2, with 13 bases matching TRBD2. The CDR3 runs to 16 residues. J was trimmed by 5 bases and V by 3 bases; bases with no gene match: 4. Germline assignment: CDR1 SGHNT and CDR2 YYREEE (reference sequence). CDR3 protein: CASSSGLAGVTGELFF. For the CDR3, the DNA is TGTGCCAGCAGCTCCGGACTAGCGGGAGTAACCGGGGAGCTGTTTTTT.

The rearrangement links TRBV28 to TRBJ2-1; no clear D gene. Germline lookup yields CDR1 MDHEN and CDR2 SYDVKM. V was clipped by 5 bases and J by 9 bases, with 14 bases between them. This CDR3 has 13 residues. The CDR3, as DNA: TGTGCCAGCAGTATAGAGAGAGCGCGTGAGCAGTTCTTC. Translating gives CASSIERAREQFF.

The chain recombines TRBV9 with TRBJ2-2; no definite D call. Germline V gene data show CDR1 as SGDLS and CDR2 as YYNGEE. Trimming shortened V by 0 bases and J by 4 bases, and 10 bases separated the two germline ends. The CDR3 loop spans 15 amino acids. The CDR3 spells CASSVDPGSTGELFF. The CDR3 region has the DNA TGTGCCAGCAGCGTAGATCCAGGAAGCACCGGGGAGCTGTTTTTT. The whole variable domain, remainder taken from reference TRBV9 and TRBJ2-2, is DSGVTQTPKHLITATGQRVTLRCSPRSGDLSVYWYQQSLDQGLQFLIQYYNGEERAKGNILERFSAQQFPDLHSELNLSSLELGDSALYFCASSVDPGSTGELFFGEGSRLTVL.

V gene TRBV27 combines with J gene TRBJ2-3; 7 bases align to TRBD2. This CDR3 has 17 residues. Germline V gives CDR1 MNHEY, CDR2 SMNVEV (reference sequence). J lost 0 bases, V lost 4 bases, and 10 bases had no gene match. The CDR3 region has the DNA TGTGCCAGCAGTTCTCCCCAGACTAGCAGAAGCACAGATACGCAGTATTTT. Its translation is CASSSPQTSRSTDTQYF.

This clone was found many times. The chain employs TRBV6-1 and TRBJ1-5; D not resolved. The CDR3 extends over 15 amino acids. The V gene lost 3 bases and the J gene lost 0 bases, with 9 bases spanning the gap. CDR1 and CDR2 from the germline V gene are MNHNS and SASEGT. CDR3 protein: CASSDNRLSNQPQHF. The CDR3 DNA is TGTGCCAGCAGTGACAACAGACTTAGCAATCAGCCCCAGCATTTT.

The chain recombines TRBV5-5 with TRBJ2-5, with D hard to call. V was clipped by 2 bases and J by 1 base, with 6 bases between them. This CDR3 spans 13 amino acids. The germline V gene has CDR1 SGHKS and CDR2 YYEKEE (reference sequence). The CDR3 region is CASSFRGQETQYF. The CDR3 DNA reads as TGTGCCAGCAGCTTCCGCGGCCAAGAGACCCAGTACTTC.

This clone was counted only a few times. This chain links TRBV28 with TRBJ2-7; D is possibly TRBD2 (6 bases). V lost 3 bases and J lost 0, with 18 bases in between. The length of the CDR3 is 17 residues. In germline, CDR1 is MDHEN, CDR2 SYDVKM. The CDR3 coding sequence is TGTGCCAGCAGTTTTCCCTTTCTCCCCGGGAGCTCCTACGAGCAGTACTTC. This gives the protein CASSFPFLPGSSYEQYF.

The chain uses TRBV18 and TRBJ2-1; the match to TRBD2 covers 13 bases. The CDR3 spans 18 residues. Germline CDR1 and CDR2: KGHSH and LQKENI. V shed 2 bases, J shed 4 bases, and the junction held 8 bases outside the gene matches. The chain's CDR3 is CASSPMVRLAGGYNEQFF. The CDR3 bases are TGTGCCAGCTCACCAATGGTGAGACTAGCGGGAGGTTACAATGAGCAGTTCTTC.

The genes are TRBV9 and TRBJ1-1, with D possibly matching TRBD1 (6 bases). The ends were cut back, 4 bases at V and 3 bases at J, with 13 bases in the middle. The germline V gene has CDR1 SGDLS and CDR2 YYNGEE. The CDR3 is made up of 14 amino acids. In DNA form, the CDR3 reads TGTGCCAGCAGCCCCGGGACATGGGACACTGAAGCTTTCTTT. It encodes CASSPGTWDTEAFF.

The table lists this clone with a few counts. The rearrangement uses TRBV28 and TRBJ1-2; maybe TRBD1 (5 bases). CDR1 and CDR2 (germline): MDHEN, SYDVKM. Deletions cut 3 bases from V and 0 bases from J, with 11 bases between. CDR3 length equals 15 residues. The CDR3 coding sequence is TGTGCCAGCAGTTTTGGGGGGACGCCTAACTATGGCTACACCTTC. Protein sequence: CASSFGGTPNYGYTF.

This clone was seen repeatedly, ten times or more. This sample includes further DNA sequences coding for the same CDR3. J is TRBJ2-5 and V is TRBV4-1; D is perhaps TRBD2 (6 bases). V shed 2 bases and J shed 3 bases, with 13 bases lying between them. The CDR3 has 15 amino acids. The germline CDR1 and CDR2 sequences are MGHRA and YSYEKL. The chain's CDR3 is CASSQYGTGEETQYF. The CDR3 DNA reads as TGCGCCAGCAGCCAATATGGGACTGGGGAAGAGACCCAGTACTTC.

CDR3 amino acids: CASRRTGTGSYGYTF. As DNA, the CDR3 is TGTGCCAGCAGGCGGACAGGGACGGGAAGCTATGGCTACACCTTC. The V gene is TRBV27, the J gene TRBJ1-2; TRBD1 matches 8 bases. Germline CDR1 reads MNHEY; CDR2 reads SMNVEV (reference sequence). The CDR3 covers 15 residues. J gave up 4 bases and V 6 bases, and 10 bases lay outside the gene matches.

The chain has TRBV18 and TRBJ1-1; perhaps TRBD1 as D (5 bases). CDR1 and CDR2 from the germline V gene are KGHSH and LQKENI. CDR3 length: 13 residues. Trimming cost V 8 bases and J 4 bases, with 14 bases left between them. DNA for the CDR3: TGTGCCAGCACCAGTAACAGGCGCACTGAAGCTTTCTTT. This translates into CASTSNRRTEAFF.

V is TRBV19 and J is TRBJ1-3, with D unresolved. CDR1 LNHDA and CDR2 SQIVND come from the germline V gene (reference sequence). The V and J ends lost 3 bases and 0 bases respectively, with 6 bases between them. The CDR3 loop spans 14 amino acids. CDR3 in amino acids: CASSMGVSGNTIYF. The DNA for the CDR3 is TGTGCCAGTAGTATGGGAGTCTCTGGAAACACCATATATTTT.

V and J are TRBV5-4 and TRBJ2-3; no firm D call. The V end lost 2 bases, the J end lost 3 bases, and 7 bases lay between the germline ends. CDR1 SGHNT and CDR2 YYREEE come from the germline V gene (reference sequence). The CDR3 has 13 amino acids. The CDR3 bases are TGTGCCAGCAGCTTTCCCCTAACAGATACGCAGTATTTT. This gives the protein CASSFPLTDTQYF.

The CDR3: CASSFGTGVANTEAFF. In DNA, the CDR3 is TGTGCCAGCAGCTTCGGGACAGGGGTAGCGAACACTGAAGCTTTCTTT. This chain connects TRBV13 to TRBJ1-1; the match to TRBD1 covers 10 bases. This CDR3 spans 16 amino acids. Unmatched junction bases numbered 5, after V lost 3 bases and J lost 1 base. Per germline, CDR1 PRHDT and CDR2 FYEKMQ (reference sequence).

The V and J genes are TRBV20-1 and TRBJ2-5; D remains unclear. The CDR3 runs 11 residues. V was shortened by 5 bases and J by 5 bases, with 9 bases between the two germline ends. From germline, CDR1 is DFQATT and CDR2 SNEGSKA (reference sequence). The CDR3 nucleotides read TGCAGTGCTCCGTCTTGGGAGACCCAGTACTTC. Its translation is CSAPSWETQYF.

This rearrangement joins TRBV27 to TRBJ2-7; D is perhaps TRBD1 (6 bases). V was cut by 5 bases and J by 5 bases, with 10 bases left in between. CDR3 length equals 12 residues. Germline loops: CDR1 MNHEY, CDR2 SMNVEV (reference sequence). CDR3 in DNA: TGTGCCAGCAGTCTTAACAGGGACGAGCAGTACTTC. Protein sequence: CASSLNRDEQYF.

The chain combines TRBV7-9 with TRBJ2-7, with TRBD2 matching 9 bases. Germline lookup yields CDR1 SEHNR and CDR2 FQNEAQ (reference sequence). With V trimmed by 0 bases and J by 3 bases, 0 bases remained unmatched. The CDR3 totals 14 residues. CDR3 DNA: TGTGCCAGCAGCTTAGCTAGCGGGAGCTACGAGCAGTACTTC. Amino acids: CASSLASGSYEQYF. The variable domain in full, completed from reference TRBV7-9 and TRBJ2-7, reads DTGVSQNPRHKITKRGQNVTFRCDPISEHNRLYWYRQTLGQGPEFLTYFQNEAQLEKSRLLSDRFSAERPKGSFSTLEIQRTEQGDSAMYLCASSLASGSYEQYFGPGTRLTVT.

The chain recombines TRBV7-8 with TRBJ2-2; D is perhaps TRBD1 (5 bases). V dropped 2 bases and J dropped 4 bases, with 11 bases sitting between them. The germline V gene has CDR1 SGHVS and CDR2 FQNEAQ. There are 15 residues in the CDR3. CDR3 in amino acids: CASSLIYRSTGELFF. DNA of the CDR3: TGTGCCAGCAGCTTAATTTACAGGTCCACCGGGGAGCTGTTTTTT.

The rearrangement links TRBV29-1 to TRBJ2-4; 9 nucleotides line up with TRBD2. The CDR3 has 13 residues. With 7 bases clipped from V and 11 bases from J, the junction kept 12 bases outside the gene matches. Germline CDR1 SQVTM, CDR2 ANQGSEA. The DNA for the CDR3 is TGCAGCGCTCCCGGACTAGCGCCCGGGGTTCAGTACTTC. As protein: CSAPGLAPGVQYF. The whole variable domain, filled in from reference TRBV29-1 and TRBJ2-4, reads SAVISQKPSRDICQRGTSLTIQCQVDSQVTMMFWYRQQPGQSLTLIATANQGSEATYESGFVIDKFPISRPNLTFSTLTVSNMSPEDSSIYLCSAPGLAPGVQYFGAGTRLSVL.

The chain joins TRBV11-2 to TRBJ2-7; 10 bases match TRBD1. Trimming took 1 base from V and 5 from J; bases not matched to a gene: 5. Per germline, CDR1 SGHAT and CDR2 FQNNGV. CDR3 length: 15 amino acids. This CDR3 reads CASSLVGTGADEQYF. Written as DNA, the CDR3 is TGTGCCAGCAGCTTAGTAGGGACAGGGGCGGACGAGCAGTACTTC.

The chain carries TRBV18 and TRBJ1-3; perhaps TRBD1 as D (6 bases). The germline CDR1 and CDR2 sequences are KGHSH and LQKENI. The CDR3 covers 18 residues. Trimming took 5 bases from V and 0 from J, leaving 20 bases between them. The CDR3 region has the DNA TGTGCCAGCTCATCCCGAACGTCTACAGGGAGCTCTGGAAACACCATATATTTT. It codes for CASSSRTSTGSSGNTIYF.

This clone was seen a handful of times. V usage is TRBV5-1 and J usage is TRBJ1-1; D is undetermined. Germline CDR1 reads SGHRS; CDR2 reads YFSETQ. This CDR3 has 14 residues. V lost 2 bases to trimming and J lost 1 base, with 9 bases between them. CDR3 loop: CASSFRGTNTEAFF. CDR3 nucleotides: TGCGCCAGCAGCTTCCGGGGTACGAACACTGAAGCTTTCTTT.

There are many counts of this clone. This chain links TRBV29-1 with TRBJ2-5, with 8 bases identical to TRBD2. Looked up from germline, CDR1 is SQVTM and CDR2 is ANQGSEA. The junction had 9 bases not matched to a gene; V was cut back by 7 bases and J by 2 bases. The CDR3 is 14 residues long. The CDR3 DNA sequence: TGCAGCGCACCCTCGCGGGGGGATCAAGAGACCCAGTACTTC. Protein: CSAPSRGDQETQYF.